This entry is about one T cell receptor (beta chain). The authors ran a second PCR of roughly 7 to 11 cycles using a sample-barcoded 5' primer and a J-beta primer mix. One entry per CDR3 protein results from TCRdb running MiXCR on the 5' RACE reads. The table records 750,000 to 1,000,000 distinct CDR3 sequences, almost 30% of them present only once. This sample is part of a study of blood T cells in healthy people across ages. Per the germline V gene, CDR1 is DFQATT and CDR2 is SNEGSKA (reference sequence). The ends lost 3 bases at V and 1 base at J; junction bases unmatched: 6. The CDR3 length is 15 residues. This sample also belongs to another study, concerning T cells of mothers and their children. That investigation notes: Samples came from three healthy Caucasian mothers and their six children. With the M1S primer of the second PCR, sample barcodes and 2-4 random nucleotides were added. Sequencing returned over 8 million TCR beta CDR3 reads per mother and 3 million to 3.5 million per child. Mothers and children who were related shared slightly more overlap than unrelated pairs, but not significantly more.

The receptor's source is a woman aged 35 to 49 in good health. This chain joins TRBV20-1 and TRBJ2-3; 8 bases line up with TRBD2. What was sequenced was blood. The CDR3 loop reads CSASPSGGGTDTQYF. In nucleotides, the CDR3 is TGCAGTGCTAGCCCATCGGGGGGGGGCACAGATACGCAGTATTTT.